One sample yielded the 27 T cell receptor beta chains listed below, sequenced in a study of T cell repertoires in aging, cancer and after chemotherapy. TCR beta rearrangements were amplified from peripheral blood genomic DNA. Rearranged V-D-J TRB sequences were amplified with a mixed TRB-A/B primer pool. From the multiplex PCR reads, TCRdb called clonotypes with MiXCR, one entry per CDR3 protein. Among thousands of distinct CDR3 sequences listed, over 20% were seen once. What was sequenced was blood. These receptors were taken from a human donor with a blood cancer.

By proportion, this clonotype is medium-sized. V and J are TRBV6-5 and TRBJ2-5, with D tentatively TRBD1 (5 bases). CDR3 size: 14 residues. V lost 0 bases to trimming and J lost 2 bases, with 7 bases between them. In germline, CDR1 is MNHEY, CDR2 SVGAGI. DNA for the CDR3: TGTGCCAGCAGTTACTCGAGACAGCAAGAGACCCAGTACTTC. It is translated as CASSYSRQQETQYF.

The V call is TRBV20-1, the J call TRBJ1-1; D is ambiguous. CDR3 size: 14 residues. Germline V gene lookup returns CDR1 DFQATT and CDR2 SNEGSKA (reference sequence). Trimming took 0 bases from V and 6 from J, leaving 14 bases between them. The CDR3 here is CSARDPGPGAEAFF. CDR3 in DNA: TGCAGTGCTAGAGATCCCGGTCCCGGGGCTGAAGCTTTCTTT.

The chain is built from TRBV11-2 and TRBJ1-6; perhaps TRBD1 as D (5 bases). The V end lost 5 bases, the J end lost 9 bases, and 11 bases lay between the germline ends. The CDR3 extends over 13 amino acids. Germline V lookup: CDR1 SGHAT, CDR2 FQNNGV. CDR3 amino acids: CASSLQTVSPLHF. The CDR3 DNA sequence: TGTGCCAGCAGCCTCCAGACAGTTTCACCCCTCCACTTT.

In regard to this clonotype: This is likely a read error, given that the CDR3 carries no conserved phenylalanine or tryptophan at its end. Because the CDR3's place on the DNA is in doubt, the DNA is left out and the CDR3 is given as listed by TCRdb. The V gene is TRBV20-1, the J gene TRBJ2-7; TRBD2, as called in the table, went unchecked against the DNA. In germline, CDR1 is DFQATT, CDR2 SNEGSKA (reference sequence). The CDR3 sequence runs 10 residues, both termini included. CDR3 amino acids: CSANLRGAPI.

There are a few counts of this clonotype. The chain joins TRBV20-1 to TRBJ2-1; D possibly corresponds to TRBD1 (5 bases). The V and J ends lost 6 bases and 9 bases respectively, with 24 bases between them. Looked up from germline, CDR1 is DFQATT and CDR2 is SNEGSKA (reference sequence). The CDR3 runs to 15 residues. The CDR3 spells CSAPQGSVSPFEQFF. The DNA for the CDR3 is TGCAGTGCGCCCCAGGGCTCGGTTTCCCCCTTTGAGCAGTTCTTC.

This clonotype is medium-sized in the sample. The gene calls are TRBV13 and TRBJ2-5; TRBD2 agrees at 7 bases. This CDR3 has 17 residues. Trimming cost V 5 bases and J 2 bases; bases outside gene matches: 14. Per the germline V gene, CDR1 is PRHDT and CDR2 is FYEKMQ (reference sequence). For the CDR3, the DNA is TGTGCCAGCAGCCCAAGCGGGGCGGGCGTAAGGCAAGAGACCCAGTACTTC. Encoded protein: CASSPSGAGVRQETQYF.

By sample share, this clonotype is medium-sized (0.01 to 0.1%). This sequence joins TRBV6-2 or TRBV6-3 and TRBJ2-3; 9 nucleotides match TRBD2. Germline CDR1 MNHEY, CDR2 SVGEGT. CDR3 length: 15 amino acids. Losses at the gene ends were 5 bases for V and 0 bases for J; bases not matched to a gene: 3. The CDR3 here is CASSPGTSSTDTQYF. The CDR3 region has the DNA TGTGCCAGCAGTCCCGGGACTAGCAGCACAGATACGCAGTATTTT.

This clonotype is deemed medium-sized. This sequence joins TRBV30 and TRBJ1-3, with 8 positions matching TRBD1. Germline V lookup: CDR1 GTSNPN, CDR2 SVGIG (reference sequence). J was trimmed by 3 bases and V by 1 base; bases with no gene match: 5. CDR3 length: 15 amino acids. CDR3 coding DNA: TGTGCCTGGAGTGGCCAGGGGGCTCATGGAAACACCATATATTTT. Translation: CAWSGQGAHGNTIYF. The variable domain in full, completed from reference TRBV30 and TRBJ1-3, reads SQTIHQWPATLVQPVGSPLSLECTVEGTSNPNLYWYRQAAGRGLQLLFYSVGIGQISSEVPQNLSASRPQDRQFILSSKKLLLSDSGFYLCAWSGQGAHGNTIYFGEGSWLTVV.

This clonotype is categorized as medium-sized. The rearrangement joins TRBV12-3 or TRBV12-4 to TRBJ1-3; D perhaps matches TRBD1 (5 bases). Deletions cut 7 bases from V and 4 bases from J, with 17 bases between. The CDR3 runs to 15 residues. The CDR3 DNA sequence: TGTGCCAGCACCAAGAACGGGGGGTCCGGAAACACCATATATTTT. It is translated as CASTKNGGSGNTIYF.

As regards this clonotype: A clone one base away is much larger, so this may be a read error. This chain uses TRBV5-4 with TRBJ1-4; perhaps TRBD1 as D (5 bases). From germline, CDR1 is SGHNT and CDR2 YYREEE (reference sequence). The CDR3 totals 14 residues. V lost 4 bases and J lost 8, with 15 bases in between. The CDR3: CASSPGERGEKLFF. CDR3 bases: TGTGCCAGCAGCCCCGGGGAGAGGGGAGAAAAACTGTTTTTT.

CDR3 sequence reads: CASSDGQGYSNQPQHF. The DNA of the CDR3 is TGTGCCAGCAGTGATGGACAGGGTTATAGCAATCAGCCCCAGCATTTT. This sequence joins TRBV6-1 and TRBJ1-5; 8 bases map to TRBD1. The V and J ends lost 3 bases and 0 bases, in that order; junction bases with no gene match: 4. The CDR3 length is 16 residues. Germline V gives CDR1 MNHNS, CDR2 SASEGT.

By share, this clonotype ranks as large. The CDR3 here is CASSGSQVGEQFF. CDR3 bases: TGTGCCAGCAGTGGGTCACAGGTGGGTGAGCAGTTCTTC. The chain has TRBV6-1 and TRBJ2-1; D possibly corresponds to TRBD1 (5 bases). V shed 4 bases and J shed 9 bases, with 13 bases lying between them. The CDR3 spans 13 residues. The germline CDR1 and CDR2 sequences are MNHNS and SASEGT.

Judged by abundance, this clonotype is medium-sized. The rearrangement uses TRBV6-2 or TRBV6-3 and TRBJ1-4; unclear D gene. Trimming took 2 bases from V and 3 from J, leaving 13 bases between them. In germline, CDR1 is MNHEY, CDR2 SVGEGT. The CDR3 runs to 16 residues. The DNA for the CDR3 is TGTGCCAGCAGTTACCTCGGGTTTGGATCTAATGAAAAACTGTTTTTT. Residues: CASSYLGFGSNEKLFF.

CDR3 loop: CASSQRGRDRDQPQHF. The CDR3 nucleotides are TGTGCCAGCAGCCAAAGGGGCAGGGACAGAGACCAGCCCCAGCATTTT. The chain employs TRBV6-4 and TRBJ1-5, with 7 positions matching TRBD1. The CDR3 length is 16 residues. Losses at the gene ends were 6 bases for V and 7 bases for J; bases not matched to a gene: 15. Germline V lookup: CDR1 MRHNA, CDR2 SNTAGT.

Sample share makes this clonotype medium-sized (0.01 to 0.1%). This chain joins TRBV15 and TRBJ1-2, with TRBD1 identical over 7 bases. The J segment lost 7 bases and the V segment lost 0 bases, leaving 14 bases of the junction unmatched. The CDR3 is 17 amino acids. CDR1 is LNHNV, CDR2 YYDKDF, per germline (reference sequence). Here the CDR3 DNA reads TGTGCCACCAGCAGAGATCGGGGAAGGGGGCGGGAAAGTGGCTACACCTTC. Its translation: CATSRDRGRGRESGYTF.

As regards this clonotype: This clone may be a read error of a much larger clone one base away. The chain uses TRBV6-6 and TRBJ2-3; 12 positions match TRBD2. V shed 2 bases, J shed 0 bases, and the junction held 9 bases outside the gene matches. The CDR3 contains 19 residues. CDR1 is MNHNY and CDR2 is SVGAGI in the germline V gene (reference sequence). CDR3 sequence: CASSYPCGLAGKSTDTQYF. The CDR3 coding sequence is TGTGCCAGCAGTTACCCTTGTGGACTAGCGGGAAAGAGCACAGATACGCAGTATTTT.

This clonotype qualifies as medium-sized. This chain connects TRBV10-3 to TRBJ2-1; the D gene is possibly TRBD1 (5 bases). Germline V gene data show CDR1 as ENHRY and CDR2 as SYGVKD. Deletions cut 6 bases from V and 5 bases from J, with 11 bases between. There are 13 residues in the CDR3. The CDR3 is CAISPDRNNEQFF. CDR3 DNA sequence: TGTGCCATCAGCCCCGACAGAAACAATGAGCAGTTCTTC.

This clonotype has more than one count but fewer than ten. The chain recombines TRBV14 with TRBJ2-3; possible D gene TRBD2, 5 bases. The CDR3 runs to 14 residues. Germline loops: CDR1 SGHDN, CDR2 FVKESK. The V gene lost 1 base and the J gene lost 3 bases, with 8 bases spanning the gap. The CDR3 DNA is TGTGCCAGCAGCCAAGGGAGGAGGACAGATACGCAGTATTTT. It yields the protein CASSQGRRTDTQYF.

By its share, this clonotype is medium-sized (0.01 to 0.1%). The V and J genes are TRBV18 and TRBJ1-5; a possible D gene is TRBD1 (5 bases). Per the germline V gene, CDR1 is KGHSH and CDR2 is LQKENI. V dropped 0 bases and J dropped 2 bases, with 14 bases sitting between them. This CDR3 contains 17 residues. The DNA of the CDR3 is TGTGCCAGCTCACCACCTCGGGGGTGGTCGGGCAATCAGCCCCAGCATTTT. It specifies CASSPPRGWSGNQPQHF.

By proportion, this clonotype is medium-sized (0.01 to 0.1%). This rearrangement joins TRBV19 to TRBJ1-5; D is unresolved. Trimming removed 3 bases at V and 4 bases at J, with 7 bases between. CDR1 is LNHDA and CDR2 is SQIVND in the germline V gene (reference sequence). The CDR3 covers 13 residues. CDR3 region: CASSISGNQPQHF. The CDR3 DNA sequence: TGTGCCAGTAGTATTAGCGGGAATCAGCCCCAGCATTTT.

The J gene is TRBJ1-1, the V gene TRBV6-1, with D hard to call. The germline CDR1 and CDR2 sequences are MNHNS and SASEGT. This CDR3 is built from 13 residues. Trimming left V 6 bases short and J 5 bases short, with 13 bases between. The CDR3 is CASRISSRTEAFF. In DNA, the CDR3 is TGTGCCAGCAGGATCTCCAGTCGGACTGAAGCTTTCTTT.

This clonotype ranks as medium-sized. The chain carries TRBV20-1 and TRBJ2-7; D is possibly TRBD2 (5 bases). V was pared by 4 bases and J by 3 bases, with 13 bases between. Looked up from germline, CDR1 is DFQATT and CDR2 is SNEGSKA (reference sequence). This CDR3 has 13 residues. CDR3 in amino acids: CSAIGPSGYEQYF. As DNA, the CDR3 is TGCAGTGCTATCGGGCCCAGCGGCTACGAGCAGTACTTC.

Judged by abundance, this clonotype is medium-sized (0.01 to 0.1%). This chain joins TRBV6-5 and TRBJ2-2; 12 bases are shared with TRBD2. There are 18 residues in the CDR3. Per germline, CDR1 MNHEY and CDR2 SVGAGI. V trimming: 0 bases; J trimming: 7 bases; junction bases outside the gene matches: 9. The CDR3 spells CASSYSRLAGVLRGELFF. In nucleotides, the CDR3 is TGTGCCAGCAGTTACTCCCGACTAGCGGGAGTTTTACGCGGGGAGCTGTTTTTT.

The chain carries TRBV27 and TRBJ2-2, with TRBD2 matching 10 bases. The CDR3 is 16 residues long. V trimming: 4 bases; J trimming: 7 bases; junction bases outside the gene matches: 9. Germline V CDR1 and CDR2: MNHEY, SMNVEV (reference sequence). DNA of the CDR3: TGTGCCAGCAGTTATCGGCTAGCGGGAGTTGGCGGGGAGCTGTTTTTT. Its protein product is CASSYRLAGVGGELFF.

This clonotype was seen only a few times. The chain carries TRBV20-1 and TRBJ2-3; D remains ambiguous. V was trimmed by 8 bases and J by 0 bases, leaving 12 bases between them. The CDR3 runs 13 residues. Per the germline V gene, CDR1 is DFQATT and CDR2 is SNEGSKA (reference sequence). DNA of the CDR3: TGCAGTTTTTTTGGCGCCAGCACAGATACGCAGTATTTT. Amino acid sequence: CSFFGASTDTQYF.

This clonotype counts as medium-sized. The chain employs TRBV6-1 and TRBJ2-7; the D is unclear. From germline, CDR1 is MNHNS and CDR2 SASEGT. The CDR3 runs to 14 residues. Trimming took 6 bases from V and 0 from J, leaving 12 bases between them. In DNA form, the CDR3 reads TGTGCCAGCAGCGACTTCATAACCTCCTACGAGCAGTACTTC. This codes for CASSDFITSYEQYF.

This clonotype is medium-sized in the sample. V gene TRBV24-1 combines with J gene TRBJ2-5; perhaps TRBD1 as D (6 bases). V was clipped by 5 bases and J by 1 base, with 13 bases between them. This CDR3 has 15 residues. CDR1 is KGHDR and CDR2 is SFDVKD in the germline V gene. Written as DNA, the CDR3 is TGTGCCACCAGTGCCCTCGACAGGTCCCAAGAGACCCAGTACTTC. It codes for CATSALDRSQETQYF.